These 22 T cell receptor beta chains originate from one sample sequenced in a study of human T cells and chemical hapten exposure. One entry per CDR3 protein results from TCRdb running MiXCR on the RACE reads. In the table there are roughly 200,000 distinct CDR3 sequences, under 25% of which are singletons. Time point specified: patch test 1, 2 weeks after DPC sensitization. Stated treatment: therapeutic diphenylcyclopropenone sensitization with weekly scalp DPC. The material sequenced was whole blood, taken in connection with sensitization to the hapten diphenylcyclopropenone (DPC). These receptors originate from a woman between 45 and 65 years old with alopecia areata. Some clones in this sample may be carry-over from other donors' samples.

This clonotype has only a few counts. The V gene is TRBV28, the J gene TRBJ1-5; 7 bases map to TRBD1. The trim removed 11 bases at V and 0 bases at J, leaving 1 base unmatched. CDR1 is MDHEN and CDR2 is SYDVKM in the germline V gene. This CDR3 comprises 12 residues. This CDR3 is CAGDSSNQPQHF. The DNA of the CDR3 is TGTGCCGGGGACAGTAGCAATCAGCCCCAGCATTTT. The full variable domain, in which reference TRBV28 and TRBJ1-5 provide the parts outside the CDR3, is DVKVTQSSRYLVKRTGEKVFLECVQDMDHENMFWYRQDPGLGLRLIYFSYDVKMKEKGDIPEGYSVSREKKERFSLILESASTNQTSMYLCAGDSSNQPQHFGDGTRLSIL.

This sequence joins TRBV12-3 or TRBV12-4 and TRBJ2-7, with TRBD1 matching 10 bases. The CDR3 length is 14 residues. V gave up 5 bases and J gave up 2 bases; unmatched junction bases: 3. Written as DNA, the CDR3 is TGTGCCAGCAGTGCCGGGACAGGGGCCTACGAGCAGTACTTC. Protein sequence: CASSAGTGAYEQYF.

V usage is TRBV15 and J usage is TRBJ1-1; 10 bases are a match to TRBD1. The CDR3 totals 15 residues. The V gene's germline CDR1 is LNHNV and CDR2 YYDKDF (reference sequence). The V and J ends lost 5 bases and 2 bases, in that order; junction bases with no gene match: 5. CDR3 amino acids: CATSGRQGANTEAFF. The CDR3 DNA reads TGTGCCACCAGCGGGAGACAGGGGGCAAACACTGAAGCTTTCTTT.

The chain joins TRBV9 to TRBJ2-5; D is possibly TRBD2 (7 bases). The CDR3 spans 17 residues. Trimming removed 2 bases from V and 5 bases from J, with 22 bases in between. Germline CDR1 is SGDLS and CDR2 is YYNGEE. The CDR3 DNA follows: TGTGCCAGCAGCGTCCAGCCGGGGTCGGGGGGCAGCGAGACCCAGTACTTC. This codes for CASSVQPGSGGSETQYF.

The genes are TRBV5-1 and TRBJ2-7; D remains unclear. This CDR3 has 12 amino acids. V was clipped by 4 bases and J by 4 bases, with 9 bases between them. Germline lookup yields CDR1 SGHRS and CDR2 YFSETQ. CDR3 sequence: CASSATEYEQYF. The CDR3 bases are TGCGCCAGCAGCGCTACCGAGTACGAGCAGTACTTC.

This clonotype has only one observation. This rearrangement joins TRBV13 to TRBJ1-2; unclear D gene. The CDR3 covers 12 residues. CDR1 and CDR2 (germline): PRHDT, FYEKMQ (reference sequence). The ends were cut back, 3 bases at V and 8 bases at J, with 10 bases in the middle. The CDR3 coding sequence is TGTGCCAGCAGCTTTAGCAGAGCGGGCTACACCTTC. Amino acid sequence: CASSFSRAGYTF.

This sequence joins TRBV11-3 and TRBJ1-1; the match to TRBD1 covers 7 bases. From germline, CDR1 is SGHNT and CDR2 YENEEA. The CDR3 covers 16 residues. Trimming took 0 bases from V and 2 from J; bases not matched to a gene: 6. The CDR3 coding sequence is TGTGCCAGCAGCTTAGAGAAGACAGGGCTAAACACTGAAGCTTTCTTT. This sequence encodes CASSLEKTGLNTEAFF.

The chain recombines TRBV20-1 with TRBJ2-7; D call uncertain. Germline V gene lookup returns CDR1 DFQATT and CDR2 SNEGSKA (reference sequence). The CDR3 is made up of 12 amino acids. Trimming stripped 6 bases from V and 2 bases from J, with 11 bases between. CDR3 DNA: TGCAGTGCAGAGAGAAATCCCTACGAGCAGTACTTC. It encodes CSAERNPYEQYF.

The rearrangement joins TRBV6-2 or TRBV6-3 to TRBJ2-1; D remains ambiguous. CDR1 is MNHEY and CDR2 is SVGEGT in the germline V gene. The CDR3 has 12 amino acids. Trimming cost V 6 bases and J 9 bases, with 12 bases left between them. In nucleotides, the CDR3 is TGTGCCAGCAGCCACCCCATGGGTGAGCAGTTCTTC. It yields the protein CASSHPMGEQFF.

This clonotype came up a few times. The rearrangement joins TRBV11-3 to TRBJ1-3; no clear D gene. Trimming took off 2 bases at V and 2 bases at J, with 10 bases between the two ends. The CDR3 runs 15 residues. The germline V gene encodes CDR1 SGHNT and CDR2 YENEEA. DNA for the CDR3: TGTGCCAGCAGCTTATCCTCCAGGCCTGGAAACACCATATATTTT. Protein product: CASSLSSRPGNTIYF. The full variable domain, rest sourced from reference TRBV11-3 and TRBJ1-3, is EAGVVQSPRYKIIEKKQPVAFWCNPISGHNTLYWYLQNLGQGPELLIRYENEEAVDDSQLPKDRFSAERLKGVDSTLKIQPAELGDSAVYLCASSLSSRPGNTIYFGEGSWLTVV.

This clonotype was seen a handful of times. The chain links TRBV29-1 to TRBJ1-1, with D unresolved. Trimming removed 6 bases at V and 0 bases at J, with 8 bases between. CDR3 length: 12 residues. Germline values: CDR1 SQVTM, CDR2 ANQGSEA. The CDR3 sequence: CSVDLMNTEAFF. The CDR3 DNA is TGCAGCGTGGACCTCATGAACACTGAAGCTTTCTTT.

This clonotype was found a few times. V is TRBV5-4 and J is TRBJ2-3, with D tentatively TRBD2 (5 bases). This CDR3 has 14 residues. In germline, CDR1 is SGHNT, CDR2 YYREEE (reference sequence). V dropped 4 bases and J dropped 0 bases, with 9 bases sitting between them. The CDR3 DNA follows: TGTGCCAGCAGCCCTCGGACTAGCACAGATACGCAGTATTTT. Amino acid sequence: CASSPRTSTDTQYF.

The chain joins TRBV6-5 to TRBJ2-4; 11 nucleotides line up with TRBD1. The length of the CDR3 is 14 residues. In germline, CDR1 is MNHEY, CDR2 SVGAGI. V lost 5 bases and J lost 11; bases outside the gene matches: 8. The DNA of the CDR3 is TGTGCCAGCAGTACAGGACAGGGGGCTCTTTTTCAGTACTTC. Protein: CASSTGQGALFQYF.

At least ten counts were recorded for this clonotype. The rearrangement uses TRBV27 and TRBJ1-6, with D maybe TRBD1 (5 bases). Between the trimmed V and J ends, which lost 4 bases and 9 bases, there was a span of 7 bases. The CDR3 covers 12 residues. Germline values: CDR1 MNHEY, CDR2 SMNVEV (reference sequence). CDR3 sequence: CASSSGGSPLHF. Here the CDR3 DNA reads TGTGCCAGCAGTTCGGGGGGTTCACCCCTCCACTTT.

This clonotype was seen more than once but under ten times. The genes are TRBV20-1 and TRBJ2-7; possible D gene TRBD2, 5 bases. CDR3 length: 11 amino acids. Per the germline V gene, CDR1 is DFQATT and CDR2 is SNEGSKA (reference sequence). For the CDR3, the DNA is TGCAGGGTCCGGGGAACCTACGAGCAGTACTTC. Translating it yields CRVRGTYEQYF.

The J gene is TRBJ1-6, the V gene TRBV6-5; the D is unclear. Trimming took 6 bases from V and 6 from J, leaving 12 bases between them. Germline V CDR1 and CDR2: MNHEY, SVGAGI. The length of the CDR3 is 14 residues. CDR3: CASRGSLPNSPLHF. DNA for the CDR3: TGTGCCAGCAGGGGATCTTTGCCTAATTCACCCCTCCACTTT.

The rearrangement uses TRBV20-1 and TRBJ1-1, with D maybe TRBD1 (5 bases). Germline CDR1 and CDR2: DFQATT and SNEGSKA (reference sequence). Trimming removed 6 bases at V and 0 bases at J, with 14 bases between. The CDR3 sequence is 14 residues long. The CDR3 DNA sequence: TGCAGTGCCCGGGACGGCTCCATGAACACTGAAGCTTTCTTT. This encodes CSARDGSMNTEAFF.

V and J are TRBV7-9 and TRBJ2-7; 7 bases align to TRBD2. The germline CDR1 and CDR2 sequences are SEHNR and FQNEAQ (reference sequence). The CDR3 has 15 amino acids. Trimming took 0 bases from V and 3 from J; bases not matched to a gene: 5. CDR3 DNA sequence: TGTGCCAGCAGCTTAGCCCGGACTAGATTCTACGAGCAGTACTTC. This gives the protein CASSLARTRFYEQYF. Filled out from reference TRBV7-9 and TRBJ2-7, the complete variable domain reads DTGVSQNPRHKITKRGQNVTFRCDPISEHNRLYWYRQTLGQGPEFLTYFQNEAQLEKSRLLSDRFSAERPKGSFSTLEIQRTEQGDSAMYLCASSLARTRFYEQYFGPGTRLTVT.

The chain carries TRBV6-1 and TRBJ1-5; D is perhaps TRBD1 (5 bases). The CDR3 sequence is 17 residues long. V was shortened by 6 bases and J by 3 bases, with 21 bases between the two germline ends. CDR1 is MNHNS and CDR2 is SASEGT in the germline V gene. CDR3: CASSQARTREYNQPQHF. In DNA form, the CDR3 reads TGTGCCAGCAGCCAAGCGAGGACCAGGGAGTACAATCAGCCCCAGCATTTT.

Only a few counts were recorded for this clonotype. This chain links TRBV20-1 with TRBJ1-6; perhaps TRBD1 as D (6 bases). The ends were cut back, 5 bases at V and 5 bases at J, with 10 bases in the middle. The CDR3 totals 13 residues. The germline V gene has CDR1 DFQATT and CDR2 SNEGSKA (reference sequence). CDR3 coding DNA: TGCAGTGCTTCCCGGGACAATAATTCACCCCTCCACTTT. This encodes CSASRDNNSPLHF.

The sample holds a few counts of this clonotype. V is TRBV6-4 and J is TRBJ1-4, with D possibly TRBD1 on 6 matching bases. CDR3 length equals 16 residues. Trimming took 3 bases from V and 2 from J, leaving 13 bases between them. Per germline, CDR1 MRHNA and CDR2 SNTAGT. The CDR3: CASSDQPQGTNEKLFF. CDR3 nucleotides: TGTGCCAGCAGTGATCAGCCCCAGGGGACTAATGAAAAACTGTTTTTT.

The chain's CDR3 is CASSESKLGLAGSYEQYF. As DNA, the CDR3 is TGCGCCAGCAGTGAGTCAAAACTGGGACTAGCGGGCTCCTACGAGCAGTACTTC. The chain uses TRBV10-1 and TRBJ2-7; TRBD2 aligns across 12 bases. Germline CDR1 WNHNN, CDR2 SYGVQD (reference sequence). The CDR3 has 18 amino acids. The J segment lost 0 bases and the V segment lost 0 bases, leaving 6 bases of the junction unmatched.